This TCR beta chain emerged from a study of blood T cell repertoires in COVID-19 (TCRdb year 2020). In the study overall: Collaborator samples came from the United States, Italy and Spain and covered acute and convalescent phases of COVID-19. Sample metadata almost always included a de-identified subject ID, COVID-19 status, age in years and sex. Where HLA class I and class II types were available, the types were taken from metadata supplied by the sample provider, not from assay-based typing. The dataset comprised deeply sampled blood TCRbeta repertoires from subjects exposed to, actively infected with, or recovered from COVID-19. A freely available public database, intended as a resource for researchers studying the immune response to SARS-CoV-2, is where the repertoires were released. Samples came from the ongoing ImmuneRACE study (first 160 participants) plus 1,254 subjects from 6 global collaborators. The material from the prospective study consisted of cDNA or gDNA derived from T cells, B-cell-depleted T cells, or PBMCs.

Worth noting for this clone: The antigen it recognizes is unknown. Qualities for individual bases were not recorded, and no much larger clone is one base off.

Participants in the prospective study were enrolled through a virtual design, were aged about 18 to 100 years, and lived in roughly 25 United States geographic areas. To assign participants to cohorts, the prospective study relied on clinical history that participants themselves reported in a screening survey and a study questionnaire. Mobile phlebotomists in the prospective study collected whole blood, serum and a nasopharyngeal or oropharyngeal swab from every participant. Participants in the prospective study had the option to provide additional blood draws and questionnaires over a 2-month period. Before DNA extraction, prospective study blood samples were shipped either frozen or at room temperature. The investigation overall reported the following: The quantity of clinical and demographic metadata differed by source and by participant and was supplied without curation.

TCRbeta CDR3 regions were amplified from genomic DNA by means of the immunoSEQ Assay, a bias-controlled multiplex PCR. Under the source paper's analysis protocol: Nucleated cell counts per sample were estimated from amplification of reference gene primers within the assay. To quantify the absolute abundance of each unique TCRbeta CDR3 rearrangement, sequence reads were collapsed and filtered. For each sample, productive Simpson clonality was calculated as the square root of Simpson's diversity index over productive rearrangements. TCRdb re-hosts the immuneACCESS table, in-frame sequences only. Its copies lack some clones; in the studies checked, an unresolved V gene accounts for under half of them, and the cause for the rest is not known. V, J and clone size are those of that table, while D and trimming were read from the DNA. Present in this sample are around 250,000 clones, roughly four fifths of which were seen just once. The top ten hold approximately 4.3% of the sample.

The sequenced material came from PBMCs or T cells enriched from blood (not recorded which). The clonotype comes from a man under 40 with acute COVID-19.

Here is the DNA: TGTGCCAGCAGCTTAGCGATGACTAGCTTCGTCGGGGAGCTGTTTTTT. Its protein product is CASSLAMTSFVGELFF. This sequence uses TRBV11-1 and TRBJ2-2; 7 nucleotides in the junction match TRBD2. Trimming accounts for 0 bases at V and 7 bases at J, while the number of junction bases matched to no gene is 8. The CDR3 starts with the cysteine, ends with the phenylalanine, and has 16 residues. Just the 48-base CDR3 DNA is kept, in frame starting at base 1. According to the germline V gene (reference sequence), CDR1 reads SGHAT and CDR2 reads FQDESV.